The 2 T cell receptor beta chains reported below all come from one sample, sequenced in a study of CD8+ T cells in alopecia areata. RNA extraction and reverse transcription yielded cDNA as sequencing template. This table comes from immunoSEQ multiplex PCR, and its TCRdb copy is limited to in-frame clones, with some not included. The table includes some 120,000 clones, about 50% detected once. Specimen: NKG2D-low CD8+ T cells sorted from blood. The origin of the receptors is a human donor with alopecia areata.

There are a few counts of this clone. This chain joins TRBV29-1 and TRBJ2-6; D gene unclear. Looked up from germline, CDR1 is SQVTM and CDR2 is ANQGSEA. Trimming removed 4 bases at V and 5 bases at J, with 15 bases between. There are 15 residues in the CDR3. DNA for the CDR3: TGCAGCGTTGGAAATACGGCCCCTCGGGCCAACGTCCTGACTTTC. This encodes CSVGNTAPRANVLTF.

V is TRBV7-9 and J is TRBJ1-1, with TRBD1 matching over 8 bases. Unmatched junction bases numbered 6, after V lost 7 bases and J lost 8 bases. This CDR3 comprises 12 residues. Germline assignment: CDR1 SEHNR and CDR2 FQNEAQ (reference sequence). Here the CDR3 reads CASNGQGAEAFF. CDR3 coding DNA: TGTGCCAGCAACGGGCAGGGGGCCGAAGCTTTCTTT.